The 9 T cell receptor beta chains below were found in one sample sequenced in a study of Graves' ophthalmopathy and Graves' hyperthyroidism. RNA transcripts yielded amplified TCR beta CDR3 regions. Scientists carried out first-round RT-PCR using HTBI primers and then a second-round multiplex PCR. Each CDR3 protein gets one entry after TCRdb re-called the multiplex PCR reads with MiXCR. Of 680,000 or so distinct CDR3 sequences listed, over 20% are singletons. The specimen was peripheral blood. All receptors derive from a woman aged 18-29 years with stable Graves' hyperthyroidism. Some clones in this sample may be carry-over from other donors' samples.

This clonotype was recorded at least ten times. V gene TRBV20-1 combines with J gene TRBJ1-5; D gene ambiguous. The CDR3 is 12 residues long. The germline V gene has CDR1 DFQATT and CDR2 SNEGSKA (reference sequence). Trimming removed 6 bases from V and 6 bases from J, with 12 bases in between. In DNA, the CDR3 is TGCAGTGCGCACCTATGGGGTCAGCCCCAGCATTTT. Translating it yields CSAHLWGQPQHF.

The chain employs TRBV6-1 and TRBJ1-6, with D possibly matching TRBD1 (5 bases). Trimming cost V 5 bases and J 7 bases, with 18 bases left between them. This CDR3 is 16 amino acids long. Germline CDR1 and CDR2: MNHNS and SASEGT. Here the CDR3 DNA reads TGTGCCAGCAGTCCCACGGGGTGGGGGGGGAATTCACCCCTCCACTTT. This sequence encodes CASSPTGWGGNSPLHF.

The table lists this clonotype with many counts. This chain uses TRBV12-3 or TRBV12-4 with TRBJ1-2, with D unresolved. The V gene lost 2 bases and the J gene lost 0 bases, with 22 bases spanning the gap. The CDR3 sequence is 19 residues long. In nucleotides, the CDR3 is TGTGCCAGCAGTTTATTCCCGCCGGGTCTGTCAGTAACTAACTATGGCTACACCTTC. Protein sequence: CASSLFPPGLSVTNYGYTF.

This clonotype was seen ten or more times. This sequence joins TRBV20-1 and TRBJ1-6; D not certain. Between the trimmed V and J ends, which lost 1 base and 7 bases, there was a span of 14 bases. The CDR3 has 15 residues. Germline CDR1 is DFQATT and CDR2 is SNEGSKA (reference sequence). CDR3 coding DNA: TGCAGTGCTAGAGTTGTTGGGTTGGGGAATTCACCCCTCCACTTT. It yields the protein CSARVVGLGNSPLHF.

The CDR3 sequence is CAWSRMTPNQPQHF. CDR3 coding DNA: TGTGCCTGGAGTCGGATGACACCGAATCAGCCCCAGCATTTT. This chain joins TRBV30 and TRBJ1-5; D gene ambiguous. Germline CDR1 GTSNPN, CDR2 SVGIG (reference sequence). V was pared by 2 bases and J by 4 bases, with 12 bases between. The CDR3 sequence is 14 residues long.

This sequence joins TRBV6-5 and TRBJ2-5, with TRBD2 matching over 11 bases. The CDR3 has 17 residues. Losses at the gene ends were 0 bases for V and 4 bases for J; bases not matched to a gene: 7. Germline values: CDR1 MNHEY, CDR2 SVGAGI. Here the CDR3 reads CASSYSSGRASPETQYF. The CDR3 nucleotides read TGTGCCAGCAGTTACTCTAGCGGGAGGGCCTCCCCAGAGACCCAGTACTTC.

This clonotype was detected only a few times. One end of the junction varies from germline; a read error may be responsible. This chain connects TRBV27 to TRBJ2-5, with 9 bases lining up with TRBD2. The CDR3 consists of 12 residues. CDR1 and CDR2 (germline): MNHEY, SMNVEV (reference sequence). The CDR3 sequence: CRSGGPQETQYF. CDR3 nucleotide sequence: TGCCGTAGCGGGGGACCTCAAGAGACCCAGTACTTC.

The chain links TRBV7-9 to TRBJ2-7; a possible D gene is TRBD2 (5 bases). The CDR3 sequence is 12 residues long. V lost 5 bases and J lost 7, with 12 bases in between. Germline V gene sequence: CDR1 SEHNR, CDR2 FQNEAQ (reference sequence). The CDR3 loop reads CASSRPGGEQYF. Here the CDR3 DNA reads TGTGCCAGCAGCCGCCCCGGCGGGGAGCAGTACTTC.

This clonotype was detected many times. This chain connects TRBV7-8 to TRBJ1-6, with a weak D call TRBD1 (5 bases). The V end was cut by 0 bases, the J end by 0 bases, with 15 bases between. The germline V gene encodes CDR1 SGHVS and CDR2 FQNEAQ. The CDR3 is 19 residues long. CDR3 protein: CASSLAQGFRSSYNSPLHF. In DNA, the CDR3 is TGTGCCAGCAGCTTAGCGCAGGGCTTCAGGAGCTCCTATAATTCACCCCTCCACTTT.